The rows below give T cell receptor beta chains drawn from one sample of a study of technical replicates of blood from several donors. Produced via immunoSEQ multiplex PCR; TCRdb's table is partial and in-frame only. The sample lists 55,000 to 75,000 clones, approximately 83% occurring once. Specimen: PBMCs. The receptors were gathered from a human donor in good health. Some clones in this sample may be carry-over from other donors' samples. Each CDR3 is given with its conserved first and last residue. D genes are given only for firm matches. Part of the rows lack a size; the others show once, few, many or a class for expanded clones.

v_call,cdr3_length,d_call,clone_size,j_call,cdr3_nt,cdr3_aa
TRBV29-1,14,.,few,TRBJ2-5,TGCAGCGTTGTAGGCAGCGGATGGGGAGAGACCCAGTACTTC,CSVVGSGWGETQYF
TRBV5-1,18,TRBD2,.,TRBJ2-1,TGCGCCAGCAGCTCGGGACAGGGTACTAGCGGGAGCTACAATGAGCAGTTCTTC,CASSSGQGTSGSYNEQFF
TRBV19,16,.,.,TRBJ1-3,TGTGCCAGTAGAATTGGACGGACTTTCTCTGGAAACACCATATATTTT,CASRIGRTFSGNTIYF
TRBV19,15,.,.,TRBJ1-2,TGTGCCAGTAGTGGCGTGGGGGCGCAGGTTATCGGCTACACCTTC,CASSGVGAQVIGYTF
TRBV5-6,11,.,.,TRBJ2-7,TGTGCCAGCAGCTTGTCTCACGAGCAGTACTTC,CASSLSHEQYF
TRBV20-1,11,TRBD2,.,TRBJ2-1,TGCAGTGCTACGGCCGGGGGGGAGCAGTTCTTC,CSATAGGEQFF
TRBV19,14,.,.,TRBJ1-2,TGTGCCAGTAGTATTCAGGTTTTAGACTATGGCTACACCTTC,CASSIQVLDYGYTF
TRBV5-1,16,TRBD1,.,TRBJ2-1,TGCGCCAGCAGCGGAACCGGGACAGGGCCGAACAATGAGCAGTTCTTC,CASSGTGTGPNNEQFF
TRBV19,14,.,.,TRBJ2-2,TGTGCCAGTAGTTGGCAGGATTACACCGGGGAGCTGTTTTTT,CASSWQDYTGELFF
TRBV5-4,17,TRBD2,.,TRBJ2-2,TGTGCCAGCAGCTCGGCACTAGCGGGGCAGAACACCGGGGAGCTGTTTTTT,CASSSALAGQNTGELFF
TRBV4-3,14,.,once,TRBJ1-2,TGCGCCAGCAGCCAAGATTCTCAGAACTATGGCTACACCTTC,CASSQDSQNYGYTF
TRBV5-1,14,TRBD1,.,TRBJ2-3,TGCGCCAGCAGCCATACAGGGGACCTAGATACGCAGTATTTT,CASSHTGDLDTQYF
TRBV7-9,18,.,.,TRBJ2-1,TGTGCCAGCAGCTTGCCTCCTCCCGGGACTCCAGCAGCGGTTGAGCAGTTCTTC,CASSLPPPGTPAAVEQFF
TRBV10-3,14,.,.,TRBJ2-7,TGTGCCATCAGTGATAATAGCGGTAGCCCCGAGCAGTACTTC,CAISDNSGSPEQYF
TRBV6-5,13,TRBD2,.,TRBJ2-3,TGTGCCAGCGGGGCTAGCGGGACAGATACGCAGTATTTT,CASGASGTDTQYF
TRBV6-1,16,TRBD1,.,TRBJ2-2,TGTGCCAGCAGAGAAGGGACAGGGCGATTGCCCGGGGAGCTGTTTTTT,CASREGTGRLPGELFF
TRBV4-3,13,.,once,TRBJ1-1,TGCGCCAGCAGCCAATGGAAGCGGACTGAAGCTTTCTTT,CASSQWKRTEAFF
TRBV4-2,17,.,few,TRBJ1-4,TGTGCCAGCAGCCAAGATAGGGCGGGTAACGGAAATGAAAAACTGTTTTTT,CASSQDRAGNGNEKLFF
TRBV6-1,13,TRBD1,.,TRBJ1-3,TGTGCCAGCAGTCCAGGGGGTGGAAACACCATATATTTT,CASSPGGGNTIYF
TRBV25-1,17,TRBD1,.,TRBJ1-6,TGTGCCAGCAGTGACCACCGGACAGGGCTCTATAATTCACCCCTCCACTTT,CASSDHRTGLYNSPLHF
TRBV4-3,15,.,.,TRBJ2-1,TGCGCCAGCAGCCAAGGGCGGGCTCCCTACAATGAGCAGTTCTTC,CASSQGRAPYNEQFF
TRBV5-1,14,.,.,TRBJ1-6,TGCGCCAGCAGCTTGGGCGACAATAATTCACCCCTCCACTTT,CASSLGDNNSPLHF
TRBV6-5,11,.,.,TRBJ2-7,TGTGCCAGCAGTTCCAACTACGAGCAGTACTTC,CASSSNYEQYF
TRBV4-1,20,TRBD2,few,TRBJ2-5,TGCGCCAGCAGCCAACTCGGACTAGCGGGAGGGAACCATCCGCAAGAGACCCAGTACTTC,CASSQLGLAGGNHPQETQYF
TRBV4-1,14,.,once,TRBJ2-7,TGCGCCAGCAGCCAAGTCGAACTGCTCTACGAGCAGTACTTC,CASSQVELLYEQYF
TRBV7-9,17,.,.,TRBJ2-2,TGTGCCAGCAGCTTAACTCGGGGATCCCAGGACACCGGGGAGCTGTTTTTT,CASSLTRGSQDTGELFF
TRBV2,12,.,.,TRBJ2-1,TGTGCCAGCAGTGCCCAAACACCCAAGCAGTTCTTC,CASSAQTPKQFF